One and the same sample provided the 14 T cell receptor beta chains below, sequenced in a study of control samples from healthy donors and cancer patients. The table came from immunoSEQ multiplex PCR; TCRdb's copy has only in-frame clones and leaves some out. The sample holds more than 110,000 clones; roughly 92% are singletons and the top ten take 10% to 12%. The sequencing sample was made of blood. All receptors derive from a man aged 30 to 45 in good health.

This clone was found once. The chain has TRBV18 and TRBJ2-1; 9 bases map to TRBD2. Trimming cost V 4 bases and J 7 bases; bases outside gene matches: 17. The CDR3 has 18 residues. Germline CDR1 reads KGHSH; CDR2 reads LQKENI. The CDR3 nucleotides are TGTGCCAGCTCACAATATGGGACGACTAGCGGAAATGGGAATGAGCAGTTCTTC. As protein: CASSQYGTTSGNGNEQFF. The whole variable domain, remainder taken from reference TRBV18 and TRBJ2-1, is NAGVMQNPRHLVRRRGQEARLRCSPMKGHSHVYWYRQLPEEGLKFMVYLQKENIIDESGMPKERFSAEFPKEGPSILRIQQVVRGDSAAYFCASSQYGTTSGNGNEQFFGPGTRLTVL.

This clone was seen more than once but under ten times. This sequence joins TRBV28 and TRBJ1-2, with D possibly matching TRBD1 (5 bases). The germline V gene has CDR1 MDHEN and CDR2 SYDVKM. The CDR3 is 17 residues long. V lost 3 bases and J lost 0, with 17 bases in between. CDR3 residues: CASSLLRESTTNYGYTF. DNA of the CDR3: TGTGCCAGCAGTTTGCTCAGGGAGTCCACCACTAACTATGGCTACACCTTC.

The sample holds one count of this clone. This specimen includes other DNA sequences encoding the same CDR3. CDR3: CASSRRSYEQYF. The CDR3 DNA follows: TGTGCCAGCAGTAGGAGATCCTACGAGCAGTACTTC. The chain couples TRBV28 to TRBJ2-7; no clear D gene. The V gene lost 5 bases and the J gene lost 1 base, with 6 bases spanning the gap. CDR1 MDHEN and CDR2 SYDVKM come from the germline V gene. The CDR3 is 12 residues long.

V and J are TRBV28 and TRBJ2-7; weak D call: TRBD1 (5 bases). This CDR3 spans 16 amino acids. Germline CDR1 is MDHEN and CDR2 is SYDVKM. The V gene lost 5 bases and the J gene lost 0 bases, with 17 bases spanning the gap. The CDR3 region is CASSPTWGPSSYEQYF. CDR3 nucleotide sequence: TGTGCCAGCAGTCCCACGTGGGGCCCGAGCTCCTACGAGCAGTACTTC.

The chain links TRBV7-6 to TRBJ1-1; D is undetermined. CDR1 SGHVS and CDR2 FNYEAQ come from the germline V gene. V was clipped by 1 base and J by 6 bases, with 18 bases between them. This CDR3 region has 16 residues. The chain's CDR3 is CASSLGGNTIGAEAFF. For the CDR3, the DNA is TGTGCCAGCAGCTTAGGCGGGAATACCATAGGCGCTGAAGCTTTCTTT.

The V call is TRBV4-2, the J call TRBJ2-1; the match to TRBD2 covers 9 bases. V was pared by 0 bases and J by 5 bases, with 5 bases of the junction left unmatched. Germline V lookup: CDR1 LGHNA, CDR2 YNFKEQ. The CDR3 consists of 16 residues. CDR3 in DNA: TGTGCCAGCAGCCAAGACGGGACTAGCATCCACAATGAGCAGTTCTTC. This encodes CASSQDGTSIHNEQFF.

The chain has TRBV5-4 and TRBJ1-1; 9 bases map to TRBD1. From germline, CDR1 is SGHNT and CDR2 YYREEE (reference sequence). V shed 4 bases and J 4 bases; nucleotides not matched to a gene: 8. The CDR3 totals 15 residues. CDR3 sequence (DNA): TGTGCCAGCAGCCGGGGACAGGGAGGTGGCACTGAAGCTTTCTTT. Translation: CASSRGQGGGTEAFF. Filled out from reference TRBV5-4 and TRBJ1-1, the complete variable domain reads ETGVTQSPTHLIKTRGQQVTLRCSSQSGHNTVSWYQQALGQGPQFIFQYYREEENGRGNFPPRFSGLQFPNYSSELNVNALELDDSALYLCASSRGQGGGTEAFFGQGTRLTVV.

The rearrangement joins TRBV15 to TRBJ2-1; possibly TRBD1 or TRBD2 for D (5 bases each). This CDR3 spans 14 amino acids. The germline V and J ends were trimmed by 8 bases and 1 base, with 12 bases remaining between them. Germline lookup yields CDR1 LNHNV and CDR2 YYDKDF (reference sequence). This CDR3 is CATHRDRSYNEQFF. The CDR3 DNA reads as TGTGCCACCCACCGGGACCGTTCCTACAATGAGCAGTTCTTC.

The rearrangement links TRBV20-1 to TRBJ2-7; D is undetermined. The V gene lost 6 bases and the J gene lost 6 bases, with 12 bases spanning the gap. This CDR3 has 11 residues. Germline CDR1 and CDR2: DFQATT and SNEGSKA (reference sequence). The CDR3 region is CSARTWGEQYF. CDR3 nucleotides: TGCAGTGCCCGTACGTGGGGCGAGCAGTACTTC.

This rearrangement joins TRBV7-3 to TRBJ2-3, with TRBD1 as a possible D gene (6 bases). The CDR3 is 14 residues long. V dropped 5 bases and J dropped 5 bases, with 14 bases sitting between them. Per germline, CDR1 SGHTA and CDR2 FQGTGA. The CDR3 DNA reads TGTGCCAGCAGCCCGTCCCAACAGGGAGATACGCAGTATTTT. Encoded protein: CASSPSQQGDTQYF.

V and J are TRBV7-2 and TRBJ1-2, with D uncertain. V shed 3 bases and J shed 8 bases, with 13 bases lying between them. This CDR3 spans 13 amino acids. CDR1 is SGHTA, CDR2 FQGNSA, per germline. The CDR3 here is CASSFPPLYGYTF. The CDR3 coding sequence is TGTGCCAGCAGCTTCCCCCCGTTATACGGCTACACCTTC.

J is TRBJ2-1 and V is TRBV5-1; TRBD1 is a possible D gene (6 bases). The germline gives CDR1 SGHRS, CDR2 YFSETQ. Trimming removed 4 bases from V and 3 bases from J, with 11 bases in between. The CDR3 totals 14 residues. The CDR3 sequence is CASSPGTLYNEQFF. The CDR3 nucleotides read TGCGCCAGCAGCCCCGGGACACTCTACAATGAGCAGTTCTTC.

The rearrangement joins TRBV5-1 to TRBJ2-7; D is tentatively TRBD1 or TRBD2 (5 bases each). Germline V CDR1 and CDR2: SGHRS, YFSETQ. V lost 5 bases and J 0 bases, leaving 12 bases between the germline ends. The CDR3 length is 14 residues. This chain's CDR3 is CASSAGTVSYEQYF. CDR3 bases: TGCGCCAGCAGTGCCGGGACGGTCTCCTACGAGCAGTACTTC. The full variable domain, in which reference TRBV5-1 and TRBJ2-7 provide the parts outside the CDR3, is KAGVTQTPRYLIKTRGQQVTLSCSPISGHRSVSWYQQTPGQGLQFLFEYFSETQRNKGNFPGRFSGRQFSNSRSEMNVSTLELGDSALYLCASSAGTVSYEQYFGPGTRLTVT.

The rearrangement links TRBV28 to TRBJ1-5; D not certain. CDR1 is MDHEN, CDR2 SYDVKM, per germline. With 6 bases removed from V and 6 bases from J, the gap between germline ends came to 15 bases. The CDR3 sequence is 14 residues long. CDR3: CASSSTPETQPQHF. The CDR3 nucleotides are TGTGCCAGCAGCTCCACCCCGGAGACTCAGCCCCAGCATTTT.